This T cell receptor beta chain is from a study of control samples from healthy donors and cancer patients. CDR1 and CDR2 (germline): MDHEN, SYDVKM. This CDR3 spans 14 amino acids. The germline V and J ends were trimmed by 11 bases and 4 bases, with 15 bases remaining between them. Profiled with immunoSEQ multiplex PCR; TCRdb holds only in-frame clones, not every one. The sample includes about 31,000 clones, around 94% of them seen just once. The TCR was taken from a man in his 60s in good health. V gene TRBV28 combines with J gene TRBJ1-6; D remains unclear. The sequencing input was blood. The CDR3 bases are TGTGCCGTCAACTTTGGAGGTTATAATTCACCCCTCCACTTT. This codes for CAVNFGGYNSPLHF.